This T cell receptor beta chain was sequenced for a study of Graves' ophthalmopathy and Graves' hyperthyroidism. Study conclusions and caveats: Blood also held most thyroid clonotypes expanded above 0.001 frequency.

The V and J ends lost 4 bases and 1 base, in that order; junction bases with no gene match: 5. The germline V gene encodes CDR1 MRHNA and CDR2 SNTAGT. The CDR3 is made up of 16 amino acids. The authors amplified TCR beta CDR3 regions from RNA transcripts. An initial RT-PCR round employing HTBI primers preceded a second-round multiplex PCR. TCRdb re-analysed the multiplex PCR reads in MiXCR, keeping a single row per CDR3 protein. The table lists approximately 640,000 distinct CDR3 sequences, roughly 41% of them singletons. Excluded: other autoimmune disease, uncontrolled infection, pregnancy or lactation. Concerning this clonotype: Its antigen is as yet unknown.

The chain joins TRBV6-4 to TRBJ2-7; 12 positions agree with TRBD2. Sequences were obtained from peripheral blood. The sequence was obtained from an adult man with Graves' ophthalmopathy. The CDR3 protein is CASSASTSGSSYEQYF. The CDR3 region has the DNA TGTGCCAGCAGTGCCTCGACTAGCGGGAGTTCCTACGAGCAGTACTTC.